This T cell receptor (beta chain) comes out of a study of CD8+CD57+ T cells in acquired aplastic anemia. Study details: Sorted cells (CD4+ and CD8+) yielded DNA amounts that averaged around 3.1 ug.

With 0 bases removed from V and 4 bases from J, the gap between germline ends came to 6 bases. Per the germline V gene, CDR1 is ENHRY and CDR2 is SYGVKD. This CDR3 has 13 residues. Points from the study as a whole: Overlap between patients and controls comprised twenty-nine CD8+ CDR3 sequences. Significant differences in CD8+ Simpson's diversity were not observed between patients and controls.

Concerning this clonotype itself: Antigen unknown.

Flow cytometry had shown expanded CD8+CD57+ cells in the patients chosen for sequencing. Genomic DNA acted as the template from which TCR beta VDJ combination and CDR3 sequence profiling were carried out. TCRdb re-derived calls from the reads in MiXCR, one entry per CDR3 protein. Here the sample spans 75,000 to 80,000 distinct CDR3 sequences, 55% to 75% being singletons. Input material: sorted CD4+, CD8+, or CD8+CD57+ T cells (not recorded which) from PBMCs. The chain links TRBV10-3 to TRBJ1-1; the D is unclear. The source is a human donor with aplastic anemia. The DNA for the CDR3 is TGTGCCATCAGTGAGTCGGTTTCCACTGAAGCTTTCTTT. Translation gives CAISESVSTEAFF.